A single sample is the source of the 6 T cell receptor beta chains below, sequenced in a study of blood T cell repertoires in COVID-19. Clones were read by immunoSEQ multiplex PCR, and TCRdb kept only the in-frame ones, dropping some. The table records about 200,000 clones, roughly 90% of them present only once. Material: peripheral blood. The receptors come from a middle-aged man with COVID-19, enrolled during active disease.

This chain joins TRBV18 and TRBJ1-5, with 12 bases fitting TRBD1. The germline V gene has CDR1 KGHSH and CDR2 LQKENI. Trimming took 2 bases from V and 3 from J; bases not matched to a gene: 5. The CDR3 has 17 amino acids. CDR3 protein: CASSPTGTGGLNQPQHF. Written as DNA, the CDR3 is TGTGCCAGCTCACCAACCGGGACAGGGGGCCTCAATCAGCCCCAGCATTTT. The variable domain in full, with the rest retrieved from reference TRBV18 and TRBJ1-5, is NAGVMQNPRHLVRRRGQEARLRCSPMKGHSHVYWYRQLPEEGLKFMVYLQKENIIDESGMPKERFSAEFPKEGPSILRIQQVVRGDSAAYFCASSPTGTGGLNQPQHFGDGTRLSIL.

Worth noting for this clone: The same CDR3 can be traced to other DNA sequences in this sample. The CDR3 nucleotides are TGTGCCAGCAGCTTAGGGCAGGATAATTCACCCCTCCACTTT. Its translation: CASSLGQDNSPLHF. The chain uses TRBV7-3 and TRBJ1-6; D uncertain. The germline V and J ends were trimmed by 2 bases and 5 bases, with 7 bases remaining between them. The CDR3 sequence is 14 residues long. The germline CDR1 and CDR2 sequences are SGHTA and FQGTGA.

The rearrangement links TRBV4-3 to TRBJ2-7; no definite D call. The CDR3 runs 13 residues. Between the trimmed V and J ends, which lost 0 bases and 2 bases, there was a span of 5 bases. CDR1 and CDR2 from the germline V gene are LGHNA and YSLEER. The CDR3 sequence: CASSQDKTYEQYF. The CDR3 DNA reads as TGCGCCAGCAGCCAAGACAAAACCTACGAGCAGTACTTC.

The chain recombines TRBV27 with TRBJ2-3; the D gene is possibly TRBD2 (6 bases). Germline CDR1 reads MNHEY; CDR2 reads SMNVEV (reference sequence). The CDR3 is 14 amino acids. Trimming stripped 4 bases from V and 2 bases from J, with 10 bases between. The CDR3 DNA reads as TGTGCCAGCAGTTACGGAGGGGACACAGATACGCAGTATTTT. Translated: CASSYGGDTDTQYF.

In its sample, this clone was seen once. The rearrangement links TRBV5-1 to TRBJ1-1; 7 bases fit TRBD1. The junction had 6 bases not matched to a gene; V was cut back by 4 bases and J by 3 bases. The CDR3 spans 14 residues. Germline V CDR1 and CDR2: SGHRS, YFSETQ. CDR3 DNA: TGCGCCAGCAGCCGGGGACAGTCGGACACTGAAGCTTTCTTT. Its translation is CASSRGQSDTEAFF.

The rearrangement uses TRBV6-5 and TRBJ2-7; 8 nucleotides agree with TRBD2. This CDR3 region has 16 residues. J lost 2 bases, V lost 0 bases, and 6 bases had no gene match. Germline V gene data show CDR1 as MNHEY and CDR2 as SVGAGI. CDR3 bases: TGTGCCAGCAGTTACTCGGTAGCGGGATGGCCCTACGAGCAGTACTTC. The encoded protein is CASSYSVAGWPYEQYF.